This T cell receptor (beta chain) originates from a study of blood T cell repertoires in COVID-19. Overall study: Researchers got acute and convalescent COVID-19 samples from the United States, Italy and Spain. PBMCs, B-cell-depleted T cells, or T cells were the source of the cDNA or gDNA that made up the material.

Germline CDR1 and CDR2: LGHNT and FRNRAP. The V and J ends lost 0 bases and 0 bases respectively, with 16 bases between them. CDR3 size: 18 residues. Participants were aged about 18 to 90 years, lived in around 25 US areas, and enrolled virtually. Exposed enrollees had met someone with a PCR-confirmed or clinician-diagnosed COVID-19 case at some point within the 2 weeks before study entry. Only in-frame clones appear in the TCRdb table, and some are missing; sequencing was by immunoSEQ multiplex PCR. The profile shows 190,000 or so clones, 86% of them singletons. This chain connects TRBV12-5 to TRBJ2-3, with D tentatively TRBD1 (6 bases). The receptor was derived from a woman in her twenties or thirties who had been exposed to COVID-19. Sequencing used PBMCs or T cells enriched from blood (not recorded which). CDR3 bases: TGTGCTAGTGGTTTGGTACCTGACGGACAGCATAGCACAGATACGCAGTATTTT. The encoded protein is CASGLVPDGQHSTDTQYF.